Presented here are 9 T cell receptor beta chains from one specimen sequenced in a study of OX40 agonist ivuxolimab in advanced cancers. Some clones are missing from TCRdb's copy, which holds only in-frame ones; the method was immunoSEQ multiplex PCR. The repertoire holds roughly 26,000 clones, roughly three quarters seen once, with over 11% in the top ten. Sequences were derived from CD4+ or CD8+ T cells sorted from blood, sampled in a trial of the OX40 agonist ivuxolimab. The receptor source for this set is an adult with an advanced solid tumor such as melanoma, head and neck, liver or kidney cancer.

This chain connects TRBV6-5 to TRBJ2-1; 13 nucleotides align to TRBD2. The CDR3 length is 14 residues. Trimming removed 5 bases from V and 9 bases from J; junction bases left unmatched: 4. CDR1 MNHEY and CDR2 SVGAGI come from the germline V gene. The CDR3 spells CASSRTSGGAEQFF. As DNA, the CDR3 is TGTGCCAGCAGTCGGACTAGCGGGGGCGCTGAGCAGTTCTTC.

The chain carries TRBV6-4 and TRBJ2-1; TRBD1 might be the D (7 bases). CDR1 is MRHNA and CDR2 is SNTAGT in the germline V gene. This CDR3 comprises 15 residues. Trimming stripped 2 bases from V and 4 bases from J, with 12 bases between. This CDR3 is CASSDQGGEYNEQFF. DNA for the CDR3: TGTGCCAGCAGTGACCAGGGGGGAGAGTACAATGAGCAGTTCTTC.

The rearrangement links TRBV5-4 to TRBJ2-3, with 10 bases aligning to TRBD2. Unmatched junction bases numbered 8, after V lost 3 bases and J lost 4 bases. The CDR3 loop spans 16 amino acids. Looked up from germline, CDR1 is SGHNT and CDR2 is YYREEE (reference sequence). The CDR3 loop is CASSSGGTSVADTQYF. CDR3 DNA sequence: TGTGCCAGCAGCTCTGGGGGGACTAGCGTGGCAGATACGCAGTATTTT.

V is TRBV5-6 and J is TRBJ1-2; 9 bases are a match to TRBD1. The length of the CDR3 is 13 residues. V shed 0 bases and J 7 bases; nucleotides not matched to a gene: 1. Germline V gives CDR1 SGHDT, CDR2 YYEEEE. The CDR3 here is CASSLGTGAGYTF. CDR3 in DNA: TGTGCCAGCAGCTTGGGGACAGGGGCTGGCTACACCTTC. The variable domain in full, completed from reference TRBV5-6 and TRBJ1-2, reads DAGVTQSPTHLIKTRGQQVTLRCSPKSGHDTVSWYQQALGQGPQFIFQYYEEEERQRGNFPDRFSGHQFPNYSSELNVNALLLGDSALYLCASSLGTGAGYTFGSGTRLTVV.

CDR3 bases: TGCGCCAGCAGCCCTAGTCAGGGGGGGCGGGAGACCCAGTACTTC. Residues: CASSPSQGGRETQYF. V gene TRBV4-1 combines with J gene TRBJ2-5; D is perhaps TRBD1 or TRBD2 (7 bases each). The CDR3 totals 15 residues. Germline CDR1 and CDR2: MGHRA and YSYEKL. Between the trimmed V and J ends, which lost 4 bases and 5 bases, there was a span of 17 bases.

This clone has just a few counts. The genes are TRBV6-4 and TRBJ2-3, with TRBD2 matching over 8 bases. The germline V gene encodes CDR1 MRHNA and CDR2 SNTAGT. Losses at the gene ends were 2 bases for V and 4 bases for J; bases not matched to a gene: 5. The CDR3 runs to 15 residues. This CDR3 reads CASSDRGLESDTQYF. CDR3 DNA sequence: TGTGCCAGCAGTGACCGGGGACTAGAATCAGATACGCAGTATTTT.

The chain employs TRBV6-5 and TRBJ2-2; D unresolved. Between the trimmed V and J ends, which lost 6 bases and 3 bases, there was a span of 5 bases. The CDR3 contains 12 residues. In germline, CDR1 is MNHEY, CDR2 SVGAGI. CDR3 bases: TGTGCCAGCAGCCGAGACACCGGGGAGCTGTTTTTT. As protein: CASSRDTGELFF.

This clone has just one count. This rearrangement joins TRBV6-5 to TRBJ1-1; no firm D call. There are 13 residues in the CDR3. V shed 4 bases and J shed 10 bases, with 16 bases lying between them. Germline CDR1 is MNHEY and CDR2 is SVGAGI. CDR3 region: CASSSPKKGPAFF. The CDR3 region has the DNA TGTGCCAGCAGTTCCCCCAAGAAAGGGCCAGCTTTCTTT.

V usage is TRBV18 and J usage is TRBJ1-2; TRBD1 aligns across 9 bases. V shed 2 bases and J 8 bases; nucleotides not matched to a gene: 3. The germline V gene encodes CDR1 KGHSH and CDR2 LQKENI. CDR3 length: 13 residues. The CDR3 DNA reads as TGTGCCAGCTCACCAGGACAGGGGCGAGGCTACACCTTC. Amino acid sequence: CASSPGQGRGYTF.